This T cell receptor (beta chain) was captured in a study of blood T cell repertoires in COVID-19. About the research overall: From T cells, B-cell-depleted T cells, or PBMCs came the material, which was cDNA or gDNA.

As handled by the study authors: Amplifying reference gene primers gave estimates of nucleated cell counts. TCRdb keeps only in-frame clones here, not all; method: immunoSEQ multiplex PCR. Clonal size and the V and J genes are those of that table, whereas D and trimming came from the DNA. The data contain roughly 250,000 clones, around 90% of them seen just once; the ten biggest clones take up around 2.6%. Cohorts were based on clinical histories the participants reported. The CDR3 runs 12 residues. Germline V CDR1 and CDR2: MNHEY, SVGAGI. V was cut by 4 bases and J by 6 bases, with 9 bases left in between.

This TCR derives from a woman under 40 with acute COVID-19. Sequencing was done on a sample of PBMCs or T cells enriched from blood (not recorded which). The genes are TRBV6-5 and TRBJ1-2, with D uncertain. CDR3 residues: CASSSTVDGYTF. Written as DNA, the CDR3 is TGTGCCAGCAGTTCCACAGTGGATGGCTACACCTTC.